The TCR beta chain under discussion was sequenced for a study of blood T cell repertoires in COVID-19. In the study overall: Sample material is recorded as cDNA or gDNA derived from T cells, B-cell-depleted T cells, or PBMCs.

This clone was detected once. Authors' data handling: Reference gene primer amplification in the assay estimated nucleated cell counts. Using immunoSEQ multiplex PCR, the repertoire was profiled, and TCRdb retains in-frame clones only, with some absent. The D gene and trimming were derived from the DNA, and the V and J assignments and clone size from that table. This sample has around 230,000 clones; 70% to 90% occur once, and the top ten carry around 2.5%. CDR3 length: 16 amino acids. The sample taken for sequencing was peripheral blood. The chain recombines TRBV21-1 with TRBJ1-1; TRBD1 was called by the table and not checked on the DNA. TRBV21-1 is marked as a pseudogene. The clonotype originates from a woman in her seventies with active or convalescent COVID-19. In DNA form, the CDR3 reads TGTGCCAGCAGCTCACGGACAGGGCCGTTGAACACTGAAGCTTTCTTT. Its protein product is CASSSRTGPLNTEAFF.